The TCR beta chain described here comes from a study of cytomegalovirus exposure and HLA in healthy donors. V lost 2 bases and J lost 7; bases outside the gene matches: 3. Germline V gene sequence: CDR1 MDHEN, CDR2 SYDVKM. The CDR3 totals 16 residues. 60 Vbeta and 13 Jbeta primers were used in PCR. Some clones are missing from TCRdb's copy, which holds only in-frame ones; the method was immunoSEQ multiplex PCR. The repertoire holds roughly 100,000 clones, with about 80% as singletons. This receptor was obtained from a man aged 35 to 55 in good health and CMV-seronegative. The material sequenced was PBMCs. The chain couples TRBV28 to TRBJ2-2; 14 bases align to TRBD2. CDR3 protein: CASSLRGTSGGGELFF. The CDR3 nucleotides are TGTGCCAGCAGTTTAAGGGGGACTAGCGGGGGCGGGGAGCTGTTTTTT.